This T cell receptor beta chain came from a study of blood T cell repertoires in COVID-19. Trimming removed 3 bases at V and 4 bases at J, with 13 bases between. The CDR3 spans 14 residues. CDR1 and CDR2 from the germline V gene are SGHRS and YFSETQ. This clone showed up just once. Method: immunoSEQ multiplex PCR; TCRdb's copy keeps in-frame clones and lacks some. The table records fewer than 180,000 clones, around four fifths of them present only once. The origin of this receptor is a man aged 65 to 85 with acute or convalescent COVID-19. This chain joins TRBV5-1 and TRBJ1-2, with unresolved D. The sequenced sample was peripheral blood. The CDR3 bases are TGCGCCAGCAGCTCCGGACTTCAGGTCTATGGCTACACCTTC. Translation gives CASSSGLQVYGYTF.